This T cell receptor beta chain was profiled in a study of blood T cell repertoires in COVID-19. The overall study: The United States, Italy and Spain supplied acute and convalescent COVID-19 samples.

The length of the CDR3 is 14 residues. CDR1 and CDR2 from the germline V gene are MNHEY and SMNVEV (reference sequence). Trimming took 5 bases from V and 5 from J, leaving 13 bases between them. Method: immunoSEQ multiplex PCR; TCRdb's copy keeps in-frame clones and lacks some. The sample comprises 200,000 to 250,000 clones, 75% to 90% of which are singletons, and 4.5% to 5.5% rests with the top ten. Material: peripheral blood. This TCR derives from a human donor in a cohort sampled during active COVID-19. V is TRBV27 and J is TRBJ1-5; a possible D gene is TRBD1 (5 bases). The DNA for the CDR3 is TGTGCCAGCAGTCCTCGAGCCAGGGATCAGCCCCAGCATTTT. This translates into CASSPRARDQPQHF.